This T cell receptor (beta chain) was sequenced for a study of T cells in Graves' hyperthyroidism and ophthalmopathy (dated by TCRdb to about 2019). For the study in its entirety: Peripheral blood samples were taken at initial diagnosis, before any treatment was given. TCR V-J signatures able to tell the groups apart were searched for in a discovery cohort of 100 or so patients, of whom roughly 42 had Graves' ophthalmopathy and roughly 58 had stable Graves' hyperthyroidism. The roughly 100 discovery patients were divided at random into training and test sets in a 7:3 ratio. The paper reports TCR Vbeta CDR3 sequencing of roughly 140 peripheral blood samples: approximately 41 ophthalmopathy, around 80 hyperthyroidism and around 17 progressor patients. An independent validation cohort of some 18 hyperthyroidism patients and 17 patients who later progressed to ophthalmopathy tested prospective prediction of ophthalmopathy. In several Graves' hyperthyroidism patients, the study also compared T-cell repertoires from thyroid tissue with T-cell repertoires from blood. Once sampling was done, hyperthyroidism patients were given methimazole at a starting dose of 30 mg daily, whereas ophthalmopathy patients were given high-dose intravenous methylprednisolone.

Overall study outcomes, separate from this receptor: Blood samples also contained most of the expanded thyroid clonotypes (frequency above 0.001), which suggests that blood repertoires may reflect thyroid immune responses. Sample size was not statistically predetermined, and blinding of investigators to group allocation was not performed. A model built on a 13 V-J signature distinguished ophthalmopathy from stable hyperthyroidism, reaching over 85% sensitivity and around 81% specificity in cross-validation and 80%/75% in testing. In validation, the model predicted progression to ophthalmopathy with 60% to 71% sensitivity and less than 80% specificity, a median of roughly seven months before onset.

For this clonotype: It lacks a known antigen. No clone much larger than this one lies a single base away; base qualities are absent.

In the germline V gene, CDR1 corresponds to SGHRS and CDR2 to YFSETQ. The CDR3 has 17 amino acids, counting the end cysteine and phenylalanine. CDR3 DNA is the only sequence kept; it has 51 bases, read in frame from the first base. V gives up 3 bases and J gives up 0 bases, and the segment between their germline ends measures 13 bases. Stable Graves' hyperthyroidism was defined as the absence of progression to ophthalmopathy over 18 months of follow-up. Hyperthyroidism patients were newly diagnosed, had a disease duration of under 2 months, and were aged 18 to 65 years. Any patient with an uncontrolled infection, another autoimmune disease, pregnancy or lactation was excluded. Diagnoses relied on clinical symptoms, serum thyroxine and TRAb, thyroid ultrasound and orbital computed tomography. PBMCs were separated from 10 ml of fresh peripheral blood using Ficoll-Paque density gradient centrifugation. Trizol reagent was used to extract total RNA, and RNA quality was then checked on an Agilent 2100 Bioanalyzer.

The TCR beta CDR3 regions were amplified from the RNA transcripts. The TCR CDR3 was subjected to a first round of RT-PCR using the HTBI primer set and the Qiagen OneStep RT-PCR kit. Libraries were constructed in a second round of multiplex PCR, after which size selection and purification were carried out. Sequencing of the libraries was done on an Illumina HiSeq2000 using paired-end 100 bp reads. In the authors' own workflow: SOAPnuke was used to process the raw data, removing reads that contained adapters or uncalled bases, had a mean Phred below 15, or lacked an exact match to the constant primer or identifier. High-quality paired reads were merged using COPE v1.2.5, and each unique nucleotide sequence was defined as a clonotype. Clonotypes were aligned to IMGT TRBV, TRBD and TRBJ reference segments using MiTCR v1.1. Only V-J combinations with frequency above 0.0001, covering approximately 99% of repertoires, were analysed. The TCS score was defined as the ratio of F50 (clonal expansion) to E x V (chaos), calculated using BLOSUM62-based TCRdist between CDR3 peptides within each V-J. Welch's t-statistics and random forest reduced approximately 520 V-J features to roughly 13, which were used in a naive Bayes classifier (R e1071). In TCRdb, the public reads were trimmed at Q25 with fastp and aligned with MiXCR, with productive beta chains retained. Duplicate CDR3 protein sequences are folded into a single record with the most common DNA and genes. What appears here as the V and J calls and clone size reflects TCRdb's work, not the paper's. The table for this sample lists approximately 400,000 distinct CDR3 sequences; 25% of them were counted only once. The ten most abundant clones make up more than 60% of the sample.

The sequence was collected from a man aged 45-65 years with Graves' hyperthyroidism. Sequencing input: blood. The chain couples TRBV5-1 to TRBJ2-6, with no confident D gene call. The CDR3 protein is CASSWALLLSGANVLTF. The DNA is as follows: TGCGCCAGCAGCTGGGCCCTCTTGCTCTCTGGGGCCAACGTCCTGACTTTC.